This T cell receptor beta chain was observed in a study of shared clonotypes between healthy human individuals. Some clones are missing from TCRdb's copy, which holds only in-frame ones; the method was immunoSEQ multiplex PCR. This sample carries around 2.1 million clones, just over 90% of them seen once, and the ten largest clones take 1.5% to 2%. CD8 cells classed as naive were CD45RO-negative and positively selected for CCR7, excluding terminally differentiated effector memory CD45RA+ cells. Losses at the gene ends were 2 bases for V and 4 bases for J; bases not matched to a gene: 4. Per the germline V gene, CDR1 is SEHNR and CDR2 is FQNEAQ (reference sequence). This CDR3 is built from 15 residues.

The sequencing sample was made of naive CD8+ T cells from PBMCs. The chain employs TRBV7-9 and TRBJ2-2; 7 bases line up with TRBD1. The receptor's source is a young man in good health. Some clones in this sample may be carry-over from other donors' samples. This CDR3 reads CASSLSRQGTGELFF. For the CDR3, the DNA is TGTGCCAGCAGCTTATCTAGACAGGGCACCGGGGAGCTGTTTTTT.